This T cell receptor beta chain appears in the sequencing data of a study of cytotoxic CD8 clonotypes in ibrutinib-treated CLL. Assay: immunoSEQ multiplex PCR; the TCRdb copy retains only in-frame clones and omits some. The table has 140,000 to 150,000 clones, about 80% seen once. As for this clone: What it binds is not known.

Study-level points and caveats: Public clonotypes were rare and shrank or held steady on treatment. Clonality was higher at baseline than in age-matched healthy donors and tracked circulating CD8+ T-cell counts.

V was clipped by 5 bases and J by 0 bases; unmatched bases: 8. In germline, CDR1 is PRHDT, CDR2 FYEKMQ (reference sequence). The CDR3 is 19 residues long. The chain has TRBV13 and TRBJ2-6, with 12 positions matching TRBD1. This receptor was taken from a human donor with chronic lymphocytic leukemia. The starting material was PBMCs, obtained after 24 months of ibrutinib treatment. CDR3 in DNA: TGTGCCAGCAGCCAGGGGGAGGGACAGGGGGCCTCTGGGGCCAACGTCCTGACTTTC. Its protein is CASSQGEGQGASGANVLTF.